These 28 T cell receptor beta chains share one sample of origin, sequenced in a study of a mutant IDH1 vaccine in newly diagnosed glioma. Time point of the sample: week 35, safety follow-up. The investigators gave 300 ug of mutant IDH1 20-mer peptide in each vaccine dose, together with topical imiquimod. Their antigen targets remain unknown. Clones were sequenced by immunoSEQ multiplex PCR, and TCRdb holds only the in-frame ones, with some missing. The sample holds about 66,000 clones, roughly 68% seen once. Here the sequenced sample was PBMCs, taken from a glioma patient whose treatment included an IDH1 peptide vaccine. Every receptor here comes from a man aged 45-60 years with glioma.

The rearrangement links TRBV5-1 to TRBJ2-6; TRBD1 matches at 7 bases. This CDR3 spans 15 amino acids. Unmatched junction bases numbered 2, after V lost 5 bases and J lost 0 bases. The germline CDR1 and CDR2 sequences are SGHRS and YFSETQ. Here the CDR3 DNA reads TGCGCCAGCAGTCGGACAGGCTCTGGGGCCAACGTCCTGACTTTC. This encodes CASSRTGSGANVLTF.

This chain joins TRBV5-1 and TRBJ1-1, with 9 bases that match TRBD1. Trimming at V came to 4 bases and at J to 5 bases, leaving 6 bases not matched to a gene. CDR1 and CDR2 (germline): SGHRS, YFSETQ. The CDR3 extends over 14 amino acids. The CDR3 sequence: CASSVWTGETEAFF. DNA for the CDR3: TGCGCCAGCAGCGTATGGACAGGGGAAACTGAAGCTTTCTTT.

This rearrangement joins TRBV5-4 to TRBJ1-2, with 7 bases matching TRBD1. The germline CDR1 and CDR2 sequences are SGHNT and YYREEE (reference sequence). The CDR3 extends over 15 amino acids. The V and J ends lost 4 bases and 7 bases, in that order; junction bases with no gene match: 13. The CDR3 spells CASSLLQGLRGGYTF. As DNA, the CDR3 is TGTGCCAGCAGCCTGCTACAGGGGTTAAGGGGTGGCTACACCTTC.

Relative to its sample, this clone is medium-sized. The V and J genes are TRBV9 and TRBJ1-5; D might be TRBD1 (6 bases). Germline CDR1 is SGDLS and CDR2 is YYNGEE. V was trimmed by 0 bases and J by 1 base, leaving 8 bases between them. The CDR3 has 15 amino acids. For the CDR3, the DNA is TGTGCCAGCAGCGTAGGGGGGCGGAGCAATCAGCCCCAGCATTTT. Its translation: CASSVGGRSNQPQHF.

The CDR3 DNA reads TGTGCCAGCAGTGCACAGGGGATAGATAATTCACCCCTCCACTTT. Amino acids: CASSAQGIDNSPLHF. The chain uses TRBV6-1 and TRBJ1-6; 7 bases match TRBD1. The V gene's germline CDR1 is MNHNS and CDR2 SASEGT. CDR3 length: 15 residues. The J segment lost 5 bases and the V segment lost 4 bases, leaving 5 bases of the junction unmatched.

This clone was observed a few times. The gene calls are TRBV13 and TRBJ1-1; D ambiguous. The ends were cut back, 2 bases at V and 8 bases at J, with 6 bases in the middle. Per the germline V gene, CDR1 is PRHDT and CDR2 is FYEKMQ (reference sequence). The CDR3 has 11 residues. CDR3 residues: CASSLFREAFF. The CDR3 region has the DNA TGTGCCAGCAGCTTATTCCGAGAAGCTTTCTTT.

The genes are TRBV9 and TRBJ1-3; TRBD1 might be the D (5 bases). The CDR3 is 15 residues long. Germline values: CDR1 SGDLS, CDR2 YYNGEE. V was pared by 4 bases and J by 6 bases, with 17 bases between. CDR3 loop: CASSPSAQGENTIYF. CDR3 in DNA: TGTGCCAGCAGCCCCTCCGCGCAGGGAGAAAACACCATATATTTT.

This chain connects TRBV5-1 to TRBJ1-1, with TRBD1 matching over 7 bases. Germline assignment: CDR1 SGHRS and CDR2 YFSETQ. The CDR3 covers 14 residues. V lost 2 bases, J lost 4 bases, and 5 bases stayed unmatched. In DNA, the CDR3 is TGCGCCAGCAGCTTAACAGGGGCGCCCACTGAAGCTTTCTTT. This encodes CASSLTGAPTEAFF.

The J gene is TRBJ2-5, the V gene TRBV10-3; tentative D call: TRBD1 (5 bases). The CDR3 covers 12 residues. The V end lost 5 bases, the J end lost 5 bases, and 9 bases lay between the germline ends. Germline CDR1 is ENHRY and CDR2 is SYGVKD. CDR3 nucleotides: TGTGCCATCAGTTTGAAGGGGGAGACCCAGTACTTC. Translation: CAISLKGETQYF.

As DNA, the CDR3 is TGTGCCAGCAGCCGATCCCGGGGGAACACTGAAGCTTTCTTT. As protein: CASSRSRGNTEAFF. The chain is built from TRBV7-2 and TRBJ1-1, with D hard to call. The CDR3 is made up of 14 amino acids. CDR1 and CDR2 from the germline V gene are SGHTA and FQGNSA. The V end lost 5 bases, the J end lost 1 base, and 11 bases lay between the germline ends.

The CDR3 DNA sequence: TGTGCCAGCAGCTTAGACGGGGCAGGGGATTACGAGCAGTACTTC. Protein product: CASSLDGAGDYEQYF. This chain connects TRBV7-8 to TRBJ2-7; D is possibly TRBD1 (6 bases). The V end lost 1 base, the J end lost 4 bases, and 14 bases lay between the germline ends. Germline assignment: CDR1 SGHVS and CDR2 FQNEAQ. This CDR3 contains 15 residues.

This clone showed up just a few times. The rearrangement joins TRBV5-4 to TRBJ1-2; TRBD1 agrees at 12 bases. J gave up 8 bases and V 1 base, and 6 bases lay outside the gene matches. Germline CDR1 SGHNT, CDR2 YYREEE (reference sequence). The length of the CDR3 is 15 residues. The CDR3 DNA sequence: TGTGCCAGCAGCTTGTTGGGACAGGGGGCGCGCGGCTACACCTTC. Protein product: CASSLLGQGARGYTF.

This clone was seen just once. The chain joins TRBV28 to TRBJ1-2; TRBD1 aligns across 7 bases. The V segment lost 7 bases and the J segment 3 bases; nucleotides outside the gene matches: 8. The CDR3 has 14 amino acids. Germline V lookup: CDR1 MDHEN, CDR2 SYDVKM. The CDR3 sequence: CASIKGQQDYGYTF. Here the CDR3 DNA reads TGTGCCAGCATCAAGGGACAGCAGGACTATGGCTACACCTTC.

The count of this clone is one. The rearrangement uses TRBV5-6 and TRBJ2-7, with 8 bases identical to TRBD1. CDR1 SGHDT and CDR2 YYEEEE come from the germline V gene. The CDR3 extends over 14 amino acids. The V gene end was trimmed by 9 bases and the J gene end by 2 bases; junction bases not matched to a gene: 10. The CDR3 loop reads CATSHGTGPYEQYF. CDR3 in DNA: TGTGCCACTAGCCATGGGACAGGACCCTACGAGCAGTACTTC.

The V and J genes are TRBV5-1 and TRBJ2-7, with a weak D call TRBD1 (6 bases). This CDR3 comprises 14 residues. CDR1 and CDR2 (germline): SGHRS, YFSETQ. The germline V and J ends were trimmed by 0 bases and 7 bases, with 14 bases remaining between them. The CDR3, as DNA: TGCGCCAGCAGCTTGGGGGGTACAGGGCGAGAGCAGTACTTC. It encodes CASSLGGTGREQYF.

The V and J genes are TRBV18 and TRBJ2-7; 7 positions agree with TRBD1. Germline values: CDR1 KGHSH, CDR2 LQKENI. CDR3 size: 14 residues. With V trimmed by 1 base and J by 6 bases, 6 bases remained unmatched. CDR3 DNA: TGTGCCAGCTCACCACAGCGACAGGGAAGCGAGCAGTACTTC. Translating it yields CASSPQRQGSEQYF. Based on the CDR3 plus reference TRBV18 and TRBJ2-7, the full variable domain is NAGVMQNPRHLVRRRGQEARLRCSPMKGHSHVYWYRQLPEEGLKFMVYLQKENIIDESGMPKERFSAEFPKEGPSILRIQQVVRGDSAAYFCASSPQRQGSEQYFGPGTRLTVT.

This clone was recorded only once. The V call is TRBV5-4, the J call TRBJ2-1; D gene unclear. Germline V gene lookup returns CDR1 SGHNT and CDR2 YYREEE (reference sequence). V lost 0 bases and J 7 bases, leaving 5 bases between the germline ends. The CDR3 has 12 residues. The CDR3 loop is CASSLDGNEQFF. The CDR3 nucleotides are TGTGCCAGCAGCTTGGACGGGAATGAGCAGTTCTTC. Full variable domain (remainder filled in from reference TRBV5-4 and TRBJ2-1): ETGVTQSPTHLIKTRGQQVTLRCSSQSGHNTVSWYQQALGQGPQFIFQYYREEENGRGNFPPRFSGLQFPNYSSELNVNALELDDSALYLCASSLDGNEQFFGPGTRLTVL.

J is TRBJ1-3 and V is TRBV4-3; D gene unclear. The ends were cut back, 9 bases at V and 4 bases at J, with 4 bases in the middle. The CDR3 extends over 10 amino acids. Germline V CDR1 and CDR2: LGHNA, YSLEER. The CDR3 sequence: CASRGNTIYF. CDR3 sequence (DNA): TGCGCCAGTAGGGGAAACACCATATATTTT.

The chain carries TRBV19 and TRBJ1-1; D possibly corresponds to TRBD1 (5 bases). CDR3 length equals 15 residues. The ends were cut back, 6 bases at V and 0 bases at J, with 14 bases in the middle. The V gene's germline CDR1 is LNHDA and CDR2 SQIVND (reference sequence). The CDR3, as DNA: TGTGCCAGTAGCCGGAAACCAGGGCTGAACACTGAAGCTTTCTTT. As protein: CASSRKPGLNTEAFF.

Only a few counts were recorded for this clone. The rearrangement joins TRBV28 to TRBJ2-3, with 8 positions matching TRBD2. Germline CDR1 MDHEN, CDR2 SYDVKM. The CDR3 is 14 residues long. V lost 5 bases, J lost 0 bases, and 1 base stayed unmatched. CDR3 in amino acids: CASSPSGSTDTQYF. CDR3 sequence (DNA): TGTGCCAGCAGTCCTAGCGGGAGCACAGATACGCAGTATTTT.

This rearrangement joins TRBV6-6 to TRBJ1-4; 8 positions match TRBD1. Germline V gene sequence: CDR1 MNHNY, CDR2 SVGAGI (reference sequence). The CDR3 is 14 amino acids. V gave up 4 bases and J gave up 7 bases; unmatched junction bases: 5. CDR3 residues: CASSSGTGREKLFF. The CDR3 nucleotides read TGTGCCAGCAGTTCCGGGACAGGACGTGAAAAACTGTTTTTT.

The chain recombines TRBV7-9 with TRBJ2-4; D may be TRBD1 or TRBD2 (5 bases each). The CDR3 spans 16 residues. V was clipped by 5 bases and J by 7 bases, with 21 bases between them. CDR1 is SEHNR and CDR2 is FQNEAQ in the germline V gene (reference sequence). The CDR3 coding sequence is TGTGCCAGCAGCCCATCTAGGGGAGATGGGTGGAACATTCAGTACTTC. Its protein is CASSPSRGDGWNIQYF.

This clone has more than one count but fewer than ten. The CDR3 nucleotides are TGTGCCAGCAGCCAAGGGGAGGGACAGCCCCAGCATTTT. Amino acid sequence: CASSQGEGQPQHF. The chain carries TRBV14 and TRBJ1-5; D ambiguous. V was trimmed by 1 base and J by 7 bases, leaving 8 bases between them. The CDR3 has 13 amino acids. Germline lookup yields CDR1 SGHDN and CDR2 FVKESK.

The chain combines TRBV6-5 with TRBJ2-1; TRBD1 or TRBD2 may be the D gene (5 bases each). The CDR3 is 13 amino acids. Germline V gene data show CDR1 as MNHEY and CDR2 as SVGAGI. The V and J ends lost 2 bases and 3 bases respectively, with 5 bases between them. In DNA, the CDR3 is TGTGCCAGCAGTTACGGGGGCTACAATGAGCAGTTCTTC. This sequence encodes CASSYGGYNEQFF.

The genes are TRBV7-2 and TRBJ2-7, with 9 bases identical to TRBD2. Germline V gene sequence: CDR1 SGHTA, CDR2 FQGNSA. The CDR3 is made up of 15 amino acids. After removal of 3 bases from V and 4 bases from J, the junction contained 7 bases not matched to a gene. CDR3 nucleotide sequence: TGTGCCAGCAGCTTTACAGGGCGGGGGGGATACGAGCAGTACTTC. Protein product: CASSFTGRGGYEQYF.

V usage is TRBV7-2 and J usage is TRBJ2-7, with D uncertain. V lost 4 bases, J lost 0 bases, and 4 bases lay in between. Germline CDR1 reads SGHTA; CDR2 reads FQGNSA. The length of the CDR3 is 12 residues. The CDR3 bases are TGTGCCAGCAGCTCCCTCTCCTACGAGCAGTACTTC. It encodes CASSSLSYEQYF.

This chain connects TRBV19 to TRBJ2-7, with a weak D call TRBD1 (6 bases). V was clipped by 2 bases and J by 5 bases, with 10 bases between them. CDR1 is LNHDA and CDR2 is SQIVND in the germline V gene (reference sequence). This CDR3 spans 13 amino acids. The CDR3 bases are TGTGCCAGTAGTATAAAACAGGGTGACGAGCAGTACTTC. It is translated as CASSIKQGDEQYF.

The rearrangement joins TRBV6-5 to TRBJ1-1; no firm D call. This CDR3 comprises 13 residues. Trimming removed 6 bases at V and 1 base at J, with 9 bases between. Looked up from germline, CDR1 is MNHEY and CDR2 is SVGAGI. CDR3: CASRPSGNTEAFF. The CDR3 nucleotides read TGTGCCAGCAGACCCTCGGGGAACACTGAAGCTTTCTTT.